The 2 T cell receptor beta chains reported below all come from one sample, sequenced in a study of beta chain features in type 1 diabetes. The isolated RNA, all of it, was reverse transcribed, so expressed TCRB transcripts were what got sequenced. Using immunoSEQ multiplex PCR, the repertoire was profiled, and TCRdb retains in-frame clones only, with some absent. The sample holds about 360,000 clones, roughly 12% seen once. The specimen was naive CD4+ T cells from blood. Receptors were obtained from a man in his late teens or twenties in good health.

This clone has more than one count but fewer than ten. The chain combines TRBV7-9 with TRBJ2-5; D gene unclear. The CDR3 is 14 amino acids. From germline, CDR1 is SEHNR and CDR2 FQNEAQ (reference sequence). V lost 6 bases and J 2 bases, leaving 13 bases between the germline ends. The CDR3 here is CASSPFVSQETQYF. For the CDR3, the DNA is TGTGCCAGCAGTCCGTTTGTGAGTCAAGAGACCCAGTACTTC.

This clone was found a few times. V and J are TRBV5-4 and TRBJ2-7, with a possible D match to TRBD2 (5 bases). The CDR3 loop spans 15 amino acids. Between the trimmed V and J ends, which lost 4 bases and 3 bases, there was a span of 17 bases. Germline values: CDR1 SGHNT, CDR2 YYREEE (reference sequence). The CDR3 here is CASSPPNGIRYEQYF. The CDR3 DNA reads as TGTGCCAGCAGCCCGCCAAACGGGATTCGCTACGAGCAGTACTTC. Looking up the rest from reference TRBV5-4 and TRBJ2-7 gives the full variable domain: ETGVTQSPTHLIKTRGQQVTLRCSSQSGHNTVSWYQQALGQGPQFIFQYYREEENGRGNFPPRFSGLQFPNYSSELNVNALELDDSALYLCASSPPNGIRYEQYFGPGTRLTVT.